The rows below give T cell receptor beta chains drawn from one sample of a study of graft-versus-host responses after intestinal transplantation. These receptors' antigens are unknown. Libraries were prepared by immunoSEQ multiplex PCR; TCRdb keeps only in-frame clonotypes and omits some of them. Among tens of thousands of clones listed, approximately 90% were seen once. The specimen comprised unstimulated CD8+ T cells sorted from spleen or lymph node cells, sampled before transplant. These receptors came from a human donor who was the organ donor for an intestinal transplant. Each CDR3 is given with its conserved first and last residue. The D gene is left open where the match is weak. Some rows have no size entry. The others give once, few or many, or a class for an expanded clone.

j_call: TRBJ1-1
d_call: TRBD1
v_call: TRBV28
clone_size: .
cdr3_nt: TGTGCCAGCTGGCTGACAGGGGTGAACACTGAAGCTTTCTTT
cdr3_aa: CASWLTGVNTEAFF

j_call: TRBJ2-7
d_call: .
v_call: TRBV28
clone_size: .
cdr3_nt: TGTGCCAGCAGTCCCCAAATCGACTCGAGAGGATCCTCCTACGAGCAGTACTTC
cdr3_aa: CASSPQIDSRGSSYEQYF

j_call: TRBJ1-2
d_call: TRBD1
v_call: TRBV28
clone_size: .
cdr3_nt: TGTGCCAGCAGTTTAGTGGACAGGGATGGCTACACCTTC
cdr3_aa: CASSLVDRDGYTF

j_call: TRBJ2-7
d_call: TRBD2
v_call: TRBV2
clone_size: once
cdr3_nt: TGTGCCAGCAGTGTATCCCTGTATAGCGGGACCTCCTACGAGCAGTACTTC
cdr3_aa: CASSVSLYSGTSYEQYF

j_call: TRBJ2-7
d_call: .
v_call: TRBV21-1
clone_size: .
cdr3_nt: TGTGCCAGCAGCTCCCGACAGGGGCGCTCCTACGAGCAGTACTTC
cdr3_aa: CASSSRQGRSYEQYF

j_call: TRBJ2-1
d_call: .
v_call: TRBV7-9
clone_size: .
cdr3_nt: TGTGCCAGCGGACTTTGGGGTAGCTCCTACAATGAGCAGTTCTTC
cdr3_aa: CASGLWGSSYNEQFF

j_call: TRBJ1-4
d_call: .
v_call: TRBV6-1
clone_size: .
cdr3_nt: TGTGCCAGCAGGCAGGTGGGCCATGAAAAACTGTTTTTT
cdr3_aa: CASRQVGHEKLFF

j_call: TRBJ2-6
d_call: .
v_call: TRBV6-4
clone_size: .
cdr3_nt: TGTGCCAGCAGTGCCGAGTTCTCTGGGGCCAACGTCCTGACTTTC
cdr3_aa: CASSAEFSGANVLTF

j_call: TRBJ2-7
d_call: TRBD2
v_call: TRBV10-3
clone_size: .
cdr3_nt: TGTGCCATTGGGGGGTGGGAGGGTGGCCAACCTTACAACTACGAGCAGTACTTC
cdr3_aa: CAIGGWEGGQPYNYEQYF

j_call: TRBJ2-7
d_call: TRBD1
v_call: TRBV7-9
clone_size: .
cdr3_nt: TGTGCCAGCAGCTCCGGGACAGGGTACGAGCAGTACTTC
cdr3_aa: CASSSGTGYEQYF

j_call: TRBJ2-7
d_call: .
v_call: TRBV9
clone_size: .
cdr3_nt: TGTGCCAGCAGCGTAGCCGACACAGGCTACGAGCAGTACTTC
cdr3_aa: CASSVADTGYEQYF

j_call: TRBJ1-2
d_call: .
v_call: TRBV28
clone_size: .
cdr3_nt: TGTGCCAGCAGCTCCGATGCAGGGGTTTACTATGGCTACACCTTC
cdr3_aa: CASSSDAGVYYGYTF

j_call: TRBJ2-7
d_call: TRBD1
v_call: TRBV28
clone_size: .
cdr3_nt: TGTGCCAGCAGTGGACAGGGACACCTCTCCTACGAGCAGTACTTC
cdr3_aa: CASSGQGHLSYEQYF

j_call: TRBJ1-2
d_call: TRBD1
v_call: TRBV6-4
clone_size: few
cdr3_nt: TGTGCCGCCGGCTCCCCGGAGGGGGCGGGCTACACCTTC
cdr3_aa: CAAGSPEGAGYTF

j_call: TRBJ2-7
d_call: .
v_call: TRBV5-4
clone_size: few
cdr3_nt: TGTGCCAGCAGCTTGGAAGGCGGCTTCAGCTCCTACGAGCAGTACTTC
cdr3_aa: CASSLEGGFSSYEQYF

j_call: TRBJ2-1
d_call: TRBD2
v_call: TRBV13
clone_size: .
cdr3_nt: TGTGCCAGCAGCTCCAGACTAGCGATCAATGAGCAGTTCTTC
cdr3_aa: CASSSRLAINEQFF

j_call: TRBJ2-1
d_call: .
v_call: TRBV7-2
clone_size: .
cdr3_nt: TGTGCCAGCCCGGAGGGAGCTTCCTACAATGAGCAGTTCTTC
cdr3_aa: CASPEGASYNEQFF

j_call: TRBJ2-2
d_call: TRBD2
v_call: TRBV4-3
clone_size: .
cdr3_nt: TGCGCCAGCAGCCAAGATTGGGCTAGCGGGACTTACACCGGGGAGCTGTTTTTT
cdr3_aa: CASSQDWASGTYTGELFF

j_call: TRBJ2-7
d_call: .
v_call: TRBV27
clone_size: .
cdr3_nt: TGTGCCAGCAGTTACGCACAGGGCTACGAGCAGTACTTC
cdr3_aa: CASSYAQGYEQYF